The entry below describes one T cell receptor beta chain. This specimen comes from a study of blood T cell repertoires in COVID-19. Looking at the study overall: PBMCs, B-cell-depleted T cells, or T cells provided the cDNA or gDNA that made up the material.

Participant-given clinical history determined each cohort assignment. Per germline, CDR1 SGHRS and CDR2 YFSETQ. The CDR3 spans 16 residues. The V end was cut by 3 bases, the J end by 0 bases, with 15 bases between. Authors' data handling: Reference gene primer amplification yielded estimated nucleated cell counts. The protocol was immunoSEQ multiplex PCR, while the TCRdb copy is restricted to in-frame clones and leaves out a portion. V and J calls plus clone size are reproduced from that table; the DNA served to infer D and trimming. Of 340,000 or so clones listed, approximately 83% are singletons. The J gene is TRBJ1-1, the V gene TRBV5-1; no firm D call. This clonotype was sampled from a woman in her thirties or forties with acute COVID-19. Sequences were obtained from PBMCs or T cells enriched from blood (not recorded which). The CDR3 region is CASSSAPGNMNTEAFF. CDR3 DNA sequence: TGCGCCAGCAGCTCGGCTCCGGGTAATATGAACACTGAAGCTTTCTTT.